Sequencing of this T cell receptor beta chain was carried out in a study of naive and memory T cell subsets. This clonotype turned up a few times. Cells stained for CD3, CD4, CD8, CD45RA and CD27 were sorted into four subsets. Per germline, CDR1 DFQATT and CDR2 SNEGSKA (reference sequence). V dropped 3 bases and J dropped 4; count of bases not matched to a gene: 6. The CDR3 is 14 residues long. Both TRBC1 and TRBC2 were covered by a beta constant-region primer of two equimolar oligonucleotides. Four rounds of PCR amplified the ligated cDNA using nested alpha and beta constant-region primers plus SP2. A single record per CDR3 protein comes from TCRdb applying MiXCR to the UMI-ligation and nested PCR reads. The sample consists of 120,000 or so distinct CDR3 sequences, over 30% of them appearing once.

The gene calls are TRBV20-1 and TRBJ1-5; 7 bases line up with TRBD1. This sequence was found in a human donor in good health. Sequences were obtained from central memory CD4+ T cells from blood. The CDR3 DNA sequence: TGCAGTGCTAGCGACAGCAGGGGGAATCAGCCCCAGCATTTT. It codes for CSASDSRGNQPQHF.